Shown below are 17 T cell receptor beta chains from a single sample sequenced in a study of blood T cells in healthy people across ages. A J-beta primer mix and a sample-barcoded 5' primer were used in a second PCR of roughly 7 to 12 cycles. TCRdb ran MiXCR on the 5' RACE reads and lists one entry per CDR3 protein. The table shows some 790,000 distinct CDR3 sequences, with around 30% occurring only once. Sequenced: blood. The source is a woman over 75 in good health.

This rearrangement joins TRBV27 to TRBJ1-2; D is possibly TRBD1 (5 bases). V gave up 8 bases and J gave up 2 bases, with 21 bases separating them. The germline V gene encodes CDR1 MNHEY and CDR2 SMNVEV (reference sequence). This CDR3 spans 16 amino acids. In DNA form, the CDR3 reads TGTGCCAGCTCGGCGCAAGGGACGGGCTGGAACTATGGCTACACCTTC. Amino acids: CASSAQGTGWNYGYTF.

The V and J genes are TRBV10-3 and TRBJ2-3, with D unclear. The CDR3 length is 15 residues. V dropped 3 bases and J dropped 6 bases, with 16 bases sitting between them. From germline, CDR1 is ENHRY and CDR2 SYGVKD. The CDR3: CAISDIWIHGDTQYF. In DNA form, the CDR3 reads TGTGCCATCAGTGATATATGGATTCACGGGGATACGCAGTATTTT.

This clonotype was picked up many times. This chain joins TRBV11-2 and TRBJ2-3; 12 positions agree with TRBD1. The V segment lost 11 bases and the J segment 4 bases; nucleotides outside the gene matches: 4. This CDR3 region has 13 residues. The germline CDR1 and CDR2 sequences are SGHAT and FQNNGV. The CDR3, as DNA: TGTGCCGCCGGGACAGGGGGCCCAGATACGCAGTATTTT. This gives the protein CAAGTGGPDTQYF.

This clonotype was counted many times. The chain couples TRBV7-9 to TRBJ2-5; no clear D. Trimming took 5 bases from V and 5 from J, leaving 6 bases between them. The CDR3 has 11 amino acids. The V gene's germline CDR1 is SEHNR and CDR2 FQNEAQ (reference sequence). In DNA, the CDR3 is TGTGCCAGCAGCCGAAAGGAGACCCAGTACTTC. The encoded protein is CASSRKETQYF.

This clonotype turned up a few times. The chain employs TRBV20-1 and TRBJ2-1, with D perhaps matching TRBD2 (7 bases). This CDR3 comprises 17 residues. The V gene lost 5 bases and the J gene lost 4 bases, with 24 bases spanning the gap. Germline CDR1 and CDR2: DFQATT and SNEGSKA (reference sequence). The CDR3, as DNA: TGCAGTGCTTTTCTGGTGGGGAAAGGGGGGGTTTACAATGAGCAGTTCTTC. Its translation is CSAFLVGKGGVYNEQFF.

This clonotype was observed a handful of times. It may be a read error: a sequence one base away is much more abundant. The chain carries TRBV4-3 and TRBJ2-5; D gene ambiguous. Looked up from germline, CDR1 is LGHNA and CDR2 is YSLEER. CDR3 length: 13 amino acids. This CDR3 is CARSQEWGETQYF. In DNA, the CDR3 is TGCGCCCGCAGCCAAGAATGGGGAGAGACCCAGTACTTC.

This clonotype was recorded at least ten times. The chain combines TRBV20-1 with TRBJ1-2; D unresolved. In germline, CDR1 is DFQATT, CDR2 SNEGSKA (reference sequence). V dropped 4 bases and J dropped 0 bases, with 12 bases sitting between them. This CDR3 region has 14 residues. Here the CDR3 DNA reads TGCAGTGCTACCCCACAGTCGGCTAACTATGGCTACACCTTC. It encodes CSATPQSANYGYTF.

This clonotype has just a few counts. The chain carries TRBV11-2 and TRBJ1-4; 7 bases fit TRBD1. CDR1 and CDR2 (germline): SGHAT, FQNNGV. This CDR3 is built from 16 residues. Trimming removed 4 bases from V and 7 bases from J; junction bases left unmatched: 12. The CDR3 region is CASSSHLTGTGEKLFF. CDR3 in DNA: TGTGCCAGCAGCTCGCACTTGACAGGGACGGGTGAAAAACTGTTTTTT.

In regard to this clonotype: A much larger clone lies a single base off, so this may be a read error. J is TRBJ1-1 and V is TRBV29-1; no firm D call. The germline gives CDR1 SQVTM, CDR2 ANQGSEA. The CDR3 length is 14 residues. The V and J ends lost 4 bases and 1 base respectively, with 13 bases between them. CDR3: CSVVERGGNTEAFF. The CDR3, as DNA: TGCAGCGTTGTGGAACGGGGAGGGAACACTGAAGCTTTCTTT.

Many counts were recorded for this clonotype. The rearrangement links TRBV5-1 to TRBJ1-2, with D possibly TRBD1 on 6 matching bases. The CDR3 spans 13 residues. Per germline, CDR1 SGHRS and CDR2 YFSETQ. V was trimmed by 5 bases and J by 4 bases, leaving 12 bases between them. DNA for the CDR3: TGCGCCAGCAGACAGGGATCCGTCTATGGCTACACCTTC. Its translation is CASRQGSVYGYTF.

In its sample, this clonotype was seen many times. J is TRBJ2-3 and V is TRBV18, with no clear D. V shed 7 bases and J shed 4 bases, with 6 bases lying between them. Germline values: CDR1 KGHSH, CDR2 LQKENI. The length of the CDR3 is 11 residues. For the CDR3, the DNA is TGTGCCAGCTTAATTGCAGATACGCAGTATTTT. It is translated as CASLIADTQYF.

CDR3 coding DNA: TGTGCCAGCAGCTCCCTACAGGGCGCGGAGAGGGTAGGCTACACCTTC. Translation: CASSSLQGAERVGYTF. This chain links TRBV7-9 with TRBJ1-2; weak D call: TRBD1 (6 bases). V was pared by 4 bases and J by 8 bases, with 23 bases between. Germline assignment: CDR1 SEHNR and CDR2 FQNEAQ (reference sequence). This CDR3 is 16 amino acids long. The full variable domain, completed using reference TRBV7-9 and TRBJ1-2, is DTGVSQNPRHKITKRGQNVTFRCDPISEHNRLYWYRQTLGQGPEFLTYFQNEAQLEKSRLLSDRFSAERPKGSFSTLEIQRTEQGDSAMYLCASSSLQGAERVGYTFGSGTRLTVV.

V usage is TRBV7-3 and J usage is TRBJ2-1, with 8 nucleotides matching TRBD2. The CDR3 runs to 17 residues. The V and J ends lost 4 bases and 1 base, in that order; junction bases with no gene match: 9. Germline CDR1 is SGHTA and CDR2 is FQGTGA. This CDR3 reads CASSSRGGVWSYNEQFF. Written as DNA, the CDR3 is TGTGCCAGCAGCTCCCGGGGGGGCGTTTGGTCCTACAATGAGCAGTTCTTC.

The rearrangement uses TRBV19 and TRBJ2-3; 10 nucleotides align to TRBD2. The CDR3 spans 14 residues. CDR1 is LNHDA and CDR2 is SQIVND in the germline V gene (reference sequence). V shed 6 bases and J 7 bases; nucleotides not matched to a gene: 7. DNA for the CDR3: TGTGCCAGTAGCCCTAGCGGGGGCAGCAATACGCAGTATTTT. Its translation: CASSPSGGSNTQYF.

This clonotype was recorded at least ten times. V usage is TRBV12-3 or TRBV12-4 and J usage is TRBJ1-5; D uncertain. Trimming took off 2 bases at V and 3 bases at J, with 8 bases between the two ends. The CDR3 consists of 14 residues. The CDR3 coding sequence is TGTGCCAGCAGTTTACGACGGCTCAATCAGCCCCAGCATTTT. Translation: CASSLRRLNQPQHF.

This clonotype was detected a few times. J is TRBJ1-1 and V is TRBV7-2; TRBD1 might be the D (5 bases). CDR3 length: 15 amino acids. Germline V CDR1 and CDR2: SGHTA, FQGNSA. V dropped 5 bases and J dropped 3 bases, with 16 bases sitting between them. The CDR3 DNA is TGTGCCAGCAGCGTTCCTTCAGGGATCCACACTGAAGCTTTCTTT. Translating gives CASSVPSGIHTEAFF.

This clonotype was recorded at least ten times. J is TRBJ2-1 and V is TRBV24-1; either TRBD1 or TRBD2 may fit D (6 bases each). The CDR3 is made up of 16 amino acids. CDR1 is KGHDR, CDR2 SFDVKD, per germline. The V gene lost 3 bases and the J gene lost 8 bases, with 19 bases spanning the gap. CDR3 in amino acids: CATSDGVGGKIDEQFF. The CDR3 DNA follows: TGTGCCACCAGTGATGGGGTAGGGGGGAAGATCGATGAGCAGTTCTTC.